The clone carrying this T cell receptor beta chain was observed a few times. What it recognizes is unknown. The data are from a study of vaccination effects on CD4 cells after COVID-19. The overall study: Before sequencing took place, the ViraFEST assay used viral peptide pools to expand antigen-specific CD4+ T cells. Wells containing 1.5 million to 2.5 million PBMC each were cultured with around 9.1 IU/ml IL-2 and about 9.6 ug/ml peptides.

It was after more than 8 days of culture that CD4+ T cells were isolated. Between March and December 2020, the person had a SARS-CoV-2 infection that PCR confirmed. Trimming left V 2 bases short and J 0 bases short, with 10 bases between. Germline V CDR1 and CDR2: SGHRS, YFSETQ. This CDR3 has 15 residues. Only in-frame clones appear in the TCRdb table, and some are missing; sequencing was by immunoSEQ multiplex PCR. Of tens of thousands of clones listed, about 72% are singletons. The rearrangement uses TRBV5-1 and TRBJ2-3; D tentatively reads TRBD1 or TRBD2 (6 bases each). Sample: CD4+ T cells from PBMCs cultured without peptide, taken before COVID-19 vaccination. The source is a human donor who had a prior SARS-CoV-2 infection. CDR3 loop: CASSFSGASTDTQYF. Written as DNA, the CDR3 is TGCGCCAGCAGCTTTTCGGGGGCTAGCACAGATACGCAGTATTTT.